The 24 T cell receptor beta chains listed next were all sequenced from one sample in a study of T cell changes during pregnancy in multiple sclerosis. TCRdb's copy holds only in-frame clones and misses some; the assay was immunoSEQ multiplex PCR. The repertoire holds approximately 69,000 clones, with 90% to 95% as singletons. Sequenced here: peripheral blood, sampled in the third trimester of pregnancy. The receptors stem from a female donor with multiple sclerosis, enrolled in a pregnancy study.

A remark on this clone: Its ends do not fully match the called genes, so a read error is possible. The V gene is TRBV7-2, the J gene TRBJ1-6, with D possibly being TRBD1 (6 bases). The germline V gene has CDR1 SGHTA and CDR2 FQGNSA. This CDR3 comprises 15 residues. CDR3 sequence reads: CASSLGGLYDSPLHF. The CDR3 bases are TGTGCCAGCAGCTTAGGGGGGCTCTATGATTCACCCCTCCACTTT.

This clone was observed once. The chain couples TRBV2 to TRBJ2-7, with 12 bases identical to TRBD2. Per the germline V gene, CDR1 is SNHLY and CDR2 is FYNNEI. V lost 8 bases, J lost 7 bases, and 12 bases stayed unmatched. This CDR3 spans 15 amino acids. CDR3 residues: CASARLAGVALEQYF. CDR3 bases: TGTGCCAGCGCACGACTAGCGGGGGTCGCCCTGGAGCAGTACTTC.

The genes are TRBV6-5 and TRBJ2-5; no definite D call. Near its end, the DNA agrees better with TRBJ2-7, so the J call may be wrong. This CDR3 is 12 amino acids long. Per the germline V gene, CDR1 is MNHEY and CDR2 is SVGAGI. CDR3 region: CASSRDSYEQYF. The CDR3, as DNA: TGTGCCAGCAGTAGGGACTCCTACGAGCAGTACTTC.

CDR3 nucleotides: TGTGCCATCGGACAGGGGAATGGAGAAGCTTTCTTT. Its protein is CAIGQGNGEAFF. The chain carries TRBV10-3 and TRBJ1-1; 9 bases line up with TRBD1. Per germline, CDR1 ENHRY and CDR2 SYGVKD. This CDR3 has 12 residues. J was trimmed by 8 bases and V by 8 bases; bases with no gene match: 6.

V usage is TRBV7-2 and J usage is TRBJ2-2, with TRBD2 matching 9 bases. The CDR3 spans 16 residues. CDR1 and CDR2 (germline): SGHTA, FQGNSA. Germline trimming cut 5 bases from V and 4 bases from J; bases unmatched to any gene: 8. The CDR3 DNA is TGTGCCAGCAGCCCAGCGGGGGGATGGGCCACCGGGGAGCTGTTTTTT. Translation: CASSPAGGWATGELFF.

The chain joins TRBV27 to TRBJ2-3, with 8 bases lining up with TRBD2. V lost 0 bases and J lost 3; bases outside the gene matches: 14. The CDR3 spans 19 residues. Germline V gene sequence: CDR1 MNHEY, CDR2 SMNVEV (reference sequence). CDR3 protein: CASSLSPHNPGGATDTQYF. The CDR3 DNA reads as TGTGCCAGCAGTTTATCCCCCCACAACCCCGGGGGGGCGACAGATACGCAGTATTTT.

This clone was observed a handful of times. V gene TRBV29-1 combines with J gene TRBJ1-1; D is undetermined. Germline V gene data show CDR1 as SQVTM and CDR2 as ANQGSEA. The ends were cut back, 5 bases at V and 8 bases at J, with 9 bases in the middle. The CDR3 spans 10 residues. CDR3 sequence: CSVLIREAFF. Written as DNA, the CDR3 is TGCAGCGTTCTTATCAGGGAAGCTTTCTTT.

Turning to this clone: The junction shows a germline mismatch at one end, possibly a read error. The J gene is TRBJ1-1, the V gene TRBV18; D remains unclear. Per germline, CDR1 KGHSH and CDR2 LQKENI. The CDR3 contains 13 residues. DNA of the CDR3: TGTGCCAGCTCCATAAAAAGCAACAGTGAAGCTTTCTTT. Translation gives CASSIKSNSEAFF. Looking up the rest from reference TRBV18 and TRBJ1-1 gives the full variable domain: NAGVMQNPRHLVRRRGQEARLRCSPMKGHSHVYWYRQLPEEGLKFMVYLQKENIIDESGMPKERFSAEFPKEGPSILRIQQVVRGDSAAYFCASSIKSNSEAFFGQGTRLTVV.

This chain joins TRBV7-9 and TRBJ1-1, with D perhaps matching TRBD1 (6 bases). This CDR3 has 16 residues. Germline values: CDR1 SEHNR, CDR2 FQNEAQ (reference sequence). Trimming cost V 2 bases and J 0 bases, with 13 bases left between them. The CDR3 bases are TGTGCCAGCAGCTTACGGGCAGGGGCCCTGAACACTGAAGCTTTCTTT. It encodes CASSLRAGALNTEAFF.

CDR3 sequence (DNA): TGTGCCAGCAGTGGCAGGGCGTGGTATGGCTACACCTTC. This codes for CASSGRAWYGYTF. The chain has TRBV25-1 and TRBJ1-2; weak D call: TRBD1 (5 bases). CDR1 and CDR2 (germline): MGHDK, SYGVNS. V lost 4 bases to trimming and J lost 5 bases, with 11 bases between them. The CDR3 consists of 13 residues.

V and J are TRBV25-1 and TRBJ1-2; D not certain. CDR1 and CDR2 from the germline V gene are MGHDK and SYGVNS. V shed 3 bases and J shed 6 bases, with 14 bases lying between them. The CDR3 length is 14 residues. The CDR3 is CASSDRLRVDGYTF. The CDR3 DNA follows: TGTGCCAGCAGTGACAGGTTGCGGGTAGATGGCTACACCTTC.

The count of this clone is one. The chain uses TRBV6-6 and TRBJ2-5, with D perhaps TRBD1 (6 bases). The CDR3 length is 15 residues. Trimming pared 5 bases from V and 4 bases from J, leaving 17 bases between. Germline loops: CDR1 MNHNY, CDR2 SVGAGI (reference sequence). CDR3 residues: CASSPPGGGGETQYF. The DNA for the CDR3 is TGTGCCAGCAGTCCCCCGGGTGGGGGCGGAGAGACCCAGTACTTC.

The chain combines TRBV7-2 with TRBJ2-7, with TRBD1 matching over 9 bases. CDR1 is SGHTA, CDR2 FQGNSA, per germline. This CDR3 has 15 residues. V shed 2 bases and J 3 bases; nucleotides not matched to a gene: 5. CDR3 DNA sequence: TGTGCCAGCAGCTTAATTACGGGACAGGGCTACGAGCAGTACTTC. It specifies CASSLITGQGYEQYF.

The chain has TRBV4-3 and TRBJ1-2; possible D gene TRBD1, 5 bases. Germline V gene sequence: CDR1 LGHNA, CDR2 YSLEER. The CDR3 is made up of 16 amino acids. Trimming cost V 1 base and J 8 bases, with 20 bases left between them. The CDR3 nucleotides read TGCGCCAGCAGCCAAGCTTTTACAGGCGGTGAGAGGGGCTACACCTTC. Translated: CASSQAFTGGERGYTF.

The rearrangement joins TRBV29-1 to TRBJ1-5, with D hard to call. V shed 6 bases and J shed 3 bases, with 15 bases lying between them. CDR3 length: 14 amino acids. Per the germline V gene, CDR1 is SQVTM and CDR2 is ANQGSEA. The CDR3 nucleotides read TGCAGCGTGGTTGACACAGCCTTCAATCAGCCCCAGCATTTT. This encodes CSVVDTAFNQPQHF.

This chain uses TRBV9 with TRBJ2-7, with 9 bases identical to TRBD1. The CDR3 covers 15 residues. J was trimmed by 2 bases and V by 2 bases; bases with no gene match: 5. Germline CDR1 is SGDLS and CDR2 is YYNGEE. The CDR3 DNA reads as TGTGCCAGCAGCGTTGGGACAGGGATTACCTACGAGCAGTACTTC. Protein product: CASSVGTGITYEQYF.

This chain uses TRBV19 with TRBJ1-2; 10 bases match TRBD1. This CDR3 contains 16 residues. Trimming at V came to 1 base and at J to 3 bases, leaving 5 bases not matched to a gene. Germline CDR1 LNHDA, CDR2 SQIVND (reference sequence). The CDR3 DNA follows: TGTGCCAGTAGTATAGCCCCGGGACAGGGGTACTATGGCTACACCTTC. This codes for CASSIAPGQGYYGYTF.

V is TRBV5-4 and J is TRBJ2-5, with 11 bases lining up with TRBD2. Germline values: CDR1 SGHNT, CDR2 YYREEE (reference sequence). Trimming cost V 7 bases and J 1 base; bases outside gene matches: 6. The CDR3 runs 15 residues. The CDR3 nucleotides read TGTGCCAGCCTGCTAGCGGGGGGCCTCCAAGAGACCCAGTACTTC. Amino acid sequence: CASLLAGGLQETQYF.

The V gene is TRBV28, the J gene TRBJ1-6; D remains ambiguous. This CDR3 region has 16 residues. Between the trimmed V and J ends, which lost 6 bases and 1 base, there was a span of 13 bases. The germline V gene has CDR1 MDHEN and CDR2 SYDVKM. Written as DNA, the CDR3 is TGTGCCAGCAGGCACGGTGTCATGTCCTATAATTCACCCCTCCACTTT. Protein product: CASRHGVMSYNSPLHF.

This clone was seen just once. The rearrangement joins TRBV2 to TRBJ1-2; a weak D match, TRBD1 (5 bases). The V and J ends lost 6 bases and 2 bases respectively, with 10 bases between them. The CDR3 length is 13 residues. Per germline, CDR1 SNHLY and CDR2 FYNNEI. CDR3 bases: TGTGCCAGCAGGCCAGGGTTAAACTATGGCTACACCTTC. Its protein is CASRPGLNYGYTF.

The chain combines TRBV9 with TRBJ2-7; 9 bases are a match to TRBD1. The germline CDR1 and CDR2 sequences are SGDLS and YYNGEE. The CDR3 has 15 residues. After removal of 3 bases from V and 3 bases from J, the junction contained 7 bases not matched to a gene. The CDR3 DNA reads as TGTGCCAGCAGCGGGGGGACAGGGTCCCTCTACGAGCAGTACTTC. It yields the protein CASSGGTGSLYEQYF.

V gene TRBV6-6 combines with J gene TRBJ2-5; TRBD2 matches 9 bases. With V trimmed by 6 bases and J by 2 bases, 10 bases remained unmatched. Germline V CDR1 and CDR2: MNHNY, SVGAGI (reference sequence). The CDR3 has 16 residues. The chain's CDR3 is CASSPTKRGVQETQYF. DNA of the CDR3: TGTGCCAGCAGCCCCACTAAGCGGGGGGTTCAAGAGACCCAGTACTTC.

The rearrangement uses TRBV30 and TRBJ1-3; a weak D match, TRBD1 (5 bases). V lost 3 bases to trimming and J lost 2 bases, with 8 bases between them. The CDR3 has 13 residues. Germline V gene sequence: CDR1 GTSNPN, CDR2 SVGIG (reference sequence). As DNA, the CDR3 is TGTGCCTGGAGGCAAGGGGCTGGAAACACCATATATTTT. Translation: CAWRQGAGNTIYF.

In this sample, this clone turned up many times. CDR3 nucleotide sequence: TGCGCCAGCAGCCAAGATGAGCGATTAGGTGGCTATGGCTACACCTTC. Its protein is CASSQDERLGGYGYTF. The rearrangement links TRBV4-1 to TRBJ1-2, with no clear D. V was trimmed by 0 bases and J by 4 bases, leaving 15 bases between them. From germline, CDR1 is MGHRA and CDR2 YSYEKL. The CDR3 loop spans 16 amino acids.